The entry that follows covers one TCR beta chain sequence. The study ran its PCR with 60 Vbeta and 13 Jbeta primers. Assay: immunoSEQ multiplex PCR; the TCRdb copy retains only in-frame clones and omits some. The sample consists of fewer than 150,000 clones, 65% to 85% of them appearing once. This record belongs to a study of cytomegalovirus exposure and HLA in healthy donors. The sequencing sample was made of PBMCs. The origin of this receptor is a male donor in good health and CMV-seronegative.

The CDR3 is CASSYSVIQGRVGYTF. The CDR3 DNA is TGTGCCAGCAGTTACTCGGTAATACAGGGAAGAGTTGGCTACACCTTC. J is TRBJ1-2 and V is TRBV6-5; weak D call: TRBD1 (6 bases). The CDR3 sequence is 16 residues long. The ends were cut back, 0 bases at V and 7 bases at J, with 18 bases in the middle. Germline V gene sequence: CDR1 MNHEY, CDR2 SVGAGI.